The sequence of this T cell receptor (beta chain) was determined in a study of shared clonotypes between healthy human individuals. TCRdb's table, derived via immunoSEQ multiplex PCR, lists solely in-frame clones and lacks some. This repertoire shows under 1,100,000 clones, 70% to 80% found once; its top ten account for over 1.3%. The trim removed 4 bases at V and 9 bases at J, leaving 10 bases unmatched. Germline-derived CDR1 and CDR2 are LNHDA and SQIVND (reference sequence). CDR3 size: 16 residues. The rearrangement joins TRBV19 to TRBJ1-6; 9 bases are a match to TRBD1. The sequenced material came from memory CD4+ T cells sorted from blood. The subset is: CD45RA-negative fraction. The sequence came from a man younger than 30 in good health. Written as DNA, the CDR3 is TGTGCCAGTAGTACTCAAGGGACAGGGATTTTTTCACCCCTCCACTTT. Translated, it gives CASSTQGTGIFSPLHF.